This T cell receptor (beta chain) stems from a study of T cells in Graves' hyperthyroidism and ophthalmopathy. Authors of the study amplified TCR beta CDR3 regions from RNA transcripts. HTBI primers were employed in a first-round RT-PCR of the TCR CDR3. Using its own MiXCR run on the multiplex PCR reads, TCRdb lists one record per CDR3 protein. In the table there are around 300,000 distinct CDR3 sequences, about 19% of which are singletons. Deletions cut 0 bases from V and 8 bases from J, with 4 bases between. CDR1 is MNHEY and CDR2 is SVGAGI in the germline V gene. CDR3 size: 11 residues. Only a few counts were recorded for this clonotype.

The sequence was collected from a man aged 50-59 years with Graves' ophthalmopathy. The genes are TRBV6-5 and TRBJ1-2; D ambiguous. Specimen: blood. The CDR3 here is CASSYSQGYTF. The CDR3 DNA reads as TGTGCCAGCAGTTACTCCCAAGGCTACACCTTC.